This entry concerns a single TCR beta chain. In this sample, this clone turned up once. Its antigen is not yet known. Per-base quality was not reported, and no clone a single base away is much larger than it. The entire isolated RNA was reverse transcribed using the High Capacity cDNA Reverse Transcription Kit, and thus expressed TCRB transcripts were sequenced. Deep immunoSEQ sequencing was applied to naive, central memory and regulatory T cell samples, giving an average of about 3.8 million total reads per sample. After sorted cells were lysed in RLT buffer, RNA was extracted with DNase-treated RNeasy Micro or Mini kits, with the choice depending on cell number. To prevent cross-contamination, each cell subset was processed individually, whereas patient and healthy donor samples were processed jointly. The immunoSEQ multiplex PCR was used to amplify TCRB sequences from cDNA, generating 87-bp fragments that spanned the CDR3 region. The amplicons were sequenced using the Illumina HiSeq platform. In the authors' own workflow: PCR bias was computationally corrected using synthetic template baselines, reads within Hamming distance 2 were collapsed, and singletons that could not be merged were discarded. Reads were aligned to IMGT to assign V, D and J genes, CDR3 length, and insertions or deletions at six rearrangement sites. Within each subset, clonotype counts were normalized to sorted cell number, and only after that were true diversity and Gini coefficients computed with the tcR R package. Repertoire sharing was quantified using the overlap coefficient calculated on TCRB nucleotide sequences. As a proxy for the pre-selection repertoire, out-of-frame TCRB sequences from naive cells were analyzed. In its TCRdb copy, this immuneACCESS table keeps in-frame sequences only and misses some clones. Where compared with another copy, unresolved V genes explain less than half of these, and the others have no known cause. V, J and clone size reflect that table, while D and trimming were determined from the DNA. The sample includes roughly 230,000 clones, with about 9.3% observed a single time. The ten top clones hold about 0.037% of the sample.

The data derive from a study of beta chain features in type 1 diabetes (dated by TCRdb to the late 2010s). For context, the study as a whole: Patients and healthy donors did not differ in mean age, gender distribution, total cell number or subset yield. The study compared TCRB repertoires of sorted circulating CD4+ T cell subsets between recently diagnosed type 1 diabetes patients and matched healthy donors. Regulatory and stem cell-like memory subsets were isolated from only 8 patients and about eight healthy donors, whereas naive and central memory subsets came from all 30 or so donors. A total of 85 million to 140 million sorted cells were examined across all samples, and the number of cells per subset was strongly correlated with RNA yield.

Summary of the overall study and its limitations: In all four CD4+ subsets, TCRB CDR3 length was moderately but significantly shorter in type 1 diabetes patients. Because cDNA rather than genomic DNA was sequenced, highly expressing activated cells could have been over-represented, although no difference in activation and CD3 levels was found between groups. Only small numbers of individuals were included in the HLA sub-analyses, which left unresolved whether HLA type had any influence on TCRB rearrangement. Naive, central memory and regulatory TCRB repertoires appeared more similar among patients than among healthy donors. Patients with type 1 diabetes made fewer insertions and deleted more nucleotides at VDJ recombination sites, implying thymic rearrangement abnormalities. Shorter templates might have been favored by PCR, but patient and control samples were amplified and corrected together, so both groups would have been affected equally by any skew.

Each donor gave one peripheral blood draw, approximately 120 mL on average, collected into heparinised tubes. Naive, central memory, regulatory and stem cell-like memory CD4+ T cells were sorted on a BD FACSAria II using a panel including CD45RO, CCR7, CD25, CD127, CD95 and CD27. A purity above 95% was achieved for all sorted populations. Right away, PBMCs were isolated by Lymphoprep density gradient centrifugation and were stained directly, with no culture step. To minimize batch effects, samples were stained and sorted in pairs, one healthy donor with one patient per experiment. The sequence was obtained from a woman aged 18-35 years in good health. Sequencing input: naive CD4+ T cells from blood. Taken with the paper, the label for cell subset or site translates to: true naive CD4+ T cells.

The DNA is TGTGCTAGTGGTCCTCGACTAGCGGGAAGCCCAGATACGCAGTATTTT. Protein translation: CASGPRLAGSPDTQYF. Rearrangement joined TRBV12-5 to TRBJ2-3; TRBD2 fits 11 bases in the junction. Counted from cysteine to phenylalanine, this CDR3 has 16 amino acids. Here the CDR3 DNA is all that survives: 48 bases in frame from base 1. Here V drops 5 bases and J drops 4 bases, and the junction holds 8 bases not matched to any gene. From a lookup of the germline V gene, CDR1 and CDR2 are LGHNT and FRNRAP. The entire variable domain, with the stretches around the CDR3 drawn from the reference TRBV12-5 and TRBJ2-3 proteins, is DARVTQTPRHKVTEMGQEVTMRCQPILGHNTVFWYRQTMMQGLELLAYFRNRAPLDDSGMPKDRFSAEMPDATLATLKIQPSEPRDSAVYFCASGPRLAGSPDTQYFGPGTRLTVL.